The rows below give T cell receptor beta chains drawn from one sample of a study of blood T cell repertoires in COVID-19. The method was immunoSEQ multiplex PCR; TCRdb's version includes in-frame clones alone and lacks a portion of them. The sample contains a few hundred thousand clones, approximately 86% of which appear only once. The sample was PBMCs or T cells enriched from blood (not recorded which). These receptor sequences come from a woman aged 35 to 49 with acute COVID-19. CDR3s include the opening cysteine and the closing phenylalanine or tryptophan. A D gene is named only where the DNA matches it firmly. Expanded clones are given a class, and other clones once, few, many or no size at all.

v_gene	abundance	d_gene	j_gene	CDR3aa	CDR3nt
TRBV2	once	TRBD1	TRBJ2-7	CASSERGTGLRGQYF	TGTGCCAGCAGTGAACGAGGGACAGGTCTACGAGGGCAGTACTTC
TRBV5-4	-	TRBD2	TRBJ2-7	CASSLVVLAGESYEQYF	TGTGCCAGCAGCTTGGTAGTCCTAGCGGGAGAAAGCTACGAGCAGTACTTC
TRBV10-2	once	-	TRBJ2-7	CASTRRVAPGEQYF	TGCGCCAGCACCCGTCGCGTAGCCCCGGGGGAGCAGTACTTC
TRBV2	once	-	TRBJ2-5	CASSNQGRWETQYF	TGTGCCAGCAGTAATCAGGGCCGCTGGGAGACCCAGTACTTC
TRBV2	-	TRBD1	TRBJ2-7	CASSGKVGTGDFYEQYF	TGTGCCAGCAGTGGCAAGGTCGGGACAGGGGATTTCTACGAGCAGTACTTC
TRBV5-1	once	-	TRBJ2-1	CASSLESSAYNEQFF	TGCGCCAGCAGCTTGGAGTCTAGCGCGTACAATGAGCAGTTCTTC
TRBV11-3	-	-	TRBJ2-2	CASSFSSFNTGELFF	TGTGCCAGCAGTTTCTCCTCTTTTAACACCGGGGAGCTGTTTTTT
TRBV9	once	-	TRBJ1-3	CASSVEWGTGNTIYF	TGTGCCAGCAGCGTAGAATGGGGCACTGGAAACACCATATATTTT
TRBV19	-	-	TRBJ1-5	CATIESGGLPQHF	TGTGCCACGATCGAAAGCGGGGGGCTGCCCCAGCATTTT
TRBV13	once	-	TRBJ1-1	CASSLGQRSKSFF	TGTGCCAGCAGCTTAGGCCAGCGTTCTAAATCTTTCTTT
TRBV19	-	TRBD1	TRBJ1-1	CASSIYPGTANTEAFF	TGTGCCAGTAGTATCTATCCCGGGACAGCAAACACTGAAGCTTTCTTT
TRBV29-1	-	TRBD1	TRBJ2-4	CSVKYDGQGNIQYF	TGCAGCGTTAAGTACGACGGACAGGGAAACATTCAGTACTTC
TRBV29-1	-	-	TRBJ2-7	CSVGIGGSNEQYF	TGCAGCGTCGGTATAGGCGGTTCGAACGAGCAGTACTTC
TRBV19	-	-	TRBJ2-1	CASSMSSGTRYNEQFF	TGTGCCAGTAGTATGAGCAGCGGCACTAGATACAATGAGCAGTTCTTC
TRBV14	-	TRBD2	TRBJ2-7	CASSQGAGGTYEQYF	TGTGCCAGCAGCCAAGGTGCGGGAGGTACCTACGAGCAGTACTTC
TRBV28	-	TRBD1	TRBJ2-7	CATRTGKFEEGTYEQYF	TGTGCCACCCGGACAGGGAAGTTCGAAGAGGGGACCTACGAGCAGTACTTC
TRBV7-2	-	-	TRBJ2-1	CASSLTRASSYNEQFF	TGTGCCAGCAGCTTAACCAGAGCGAGCTCCTACAATGAGCAGTTCTTC
TRBV11-2	-	-	TRBJ2-1	CASSLDLRETYNEQFF	TGTGCCAGCAGCTTAGATTTGAGGGAGACTTACAATGAGCAGTTCTTC
TRBV28	-	TRBD2	TRBJ2-7	CASSFRTSGPTYEQYF	TGTGCCAGCAGTTTTCGGACTAGCGGGCCTACCTACGAGCAGTACTTC
TRBV7-8	-	-	TRBJ1-2	CASSLGFRRGNYGYTF	TGTGCCAGCAGCTTAGGCTTTCGGAGAGGGAACTATGGCTACACCTTC
TRBV13	once	TRBD1	TRBJ1-2	CASSYLGQGDYGYTF	TGTGCCAGCAGCTATTTGGGACAGGGTGACTATGGCTACACCTTC
TRBV6-2/TRBV6-3	-	TRBD1	TRBJ2-3	CASSYTGQGTQYF	TGTGCCAGCAGTTACACCGGACAGGGGACGCAGTATTTT